This TCR beta chain was observed in a study of blood T cell repertoires in COVID-19. Produced via immunoSEQ multiplex PCR; TCRdb's table is partial and in-frame only. The sample yields approximately 330,000 clones, 80% to 90% seen once. J gave up 12 bases and V 0 bases, and 9 bases lay outside the gene matches. Germline loops: CDR1 SGHKS, CDR2 YYEKEE (reference sequence). CDR3 length: 13 amino acids. The TCR comes from a woman between 40 and 50 years old with acute COVID-19. The specimen was PBMCs or T cells enriched from blood (not recorded which). The chain recombines TRBV5-5 with TRBJ2-7; the match to TRBD2 covers 7 bases. CDR3 residues: CASSLEVRERGYF. In DNA form, the CDR3 reads TGTGCCAGCAGCTTGGAGGTCAGGGAGCGGGGGTACTTC.